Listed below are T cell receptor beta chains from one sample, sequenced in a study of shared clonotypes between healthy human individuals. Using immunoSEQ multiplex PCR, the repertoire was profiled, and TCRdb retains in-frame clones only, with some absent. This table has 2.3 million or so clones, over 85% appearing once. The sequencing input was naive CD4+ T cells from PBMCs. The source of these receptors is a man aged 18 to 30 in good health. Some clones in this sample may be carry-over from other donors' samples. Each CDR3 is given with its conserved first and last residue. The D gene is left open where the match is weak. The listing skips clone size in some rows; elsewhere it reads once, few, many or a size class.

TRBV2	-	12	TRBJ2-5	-	CASTRAQETQYF	TGTGCCAGCACCCGGGCCCAAGAGACCCAGTACTTC
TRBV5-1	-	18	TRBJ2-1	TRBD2	CASSLVFSRAGPRNEQFF	TGCGCCAGCAGCTTGGTCTTCTCAAGAGCGGGGCCTCGGAATGAGCAGTTCTTC
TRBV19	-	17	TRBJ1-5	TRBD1	CASSTLFDREAYQPQHF	TGTGCCAGTAGTACCCTTTTCGACAGGGAGGCGTATCAGCCCCAGCATTTT
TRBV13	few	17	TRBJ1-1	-	CASSHRALGQLDTEAFF	TGTGCCAGCAGCCACCGGGCTCTGGGGCAGTTGGACACTGAAGCTTTCTTT
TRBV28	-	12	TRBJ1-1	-	CASSLSVSEAFF	TGTGCCAGCAGTTTATCGGTGTCGGAAGCTTTCTTT
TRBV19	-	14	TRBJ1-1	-	CASSSAALNTEAFF	TGTGCCAGTAGTTCCGCAGCTTTGAACACTGAAGCTTTCTTT
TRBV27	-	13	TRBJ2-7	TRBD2	CASSSRGSYEQYF	TGTGCCAGCAGTTCCCGCGGGAGCTACGAGCAGTACTTC
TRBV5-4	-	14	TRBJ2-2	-	CASSLSPNTGELFF	TGTGCCAGCAGCTTGAGTCCGAACACCGGGGAGCTGTTTTTT
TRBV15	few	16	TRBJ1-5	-	CATSRAGENSNQPQHF	TGTGCCACCAGCAGAGCGGGAGAGAATAGCAATCAGCCCCAGCATTTT
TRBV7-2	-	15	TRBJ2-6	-	CASSSRDSGANVLTF	TGTGCCAGCAGCTCACGGGACTCTGGGGCCAACGTCCTGACTTTC
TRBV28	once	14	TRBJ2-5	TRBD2	CASISGRAQETQYF	TGTGCCAGCATCAGCGGGAGGGCTCAAGAGACCCAGTACTTC
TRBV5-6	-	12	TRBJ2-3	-	CASRRRADTQYF	TGTGCCAGTAGGCGGAGAGCAGATACGCAGTATTTT
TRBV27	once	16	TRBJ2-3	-	CASSPRDWYSTDTQYF	TGTGCCAGCAGTCCCCGGGACTGGTATAGCACAGATACGCAGTATTTT
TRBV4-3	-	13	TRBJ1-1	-	CASSQELQGQAFF	TGCGCCAGCAGCCAGGAACTACAGGGACAAGCTTTCTTT
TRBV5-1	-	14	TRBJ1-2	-	CASRYRETNYGYTF	TGCGCCAGCAGATACCGAGAAACTAACTATGGCTACACCTTC
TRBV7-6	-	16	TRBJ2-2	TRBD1	CASLKRGRVCTGELFF	TGTGCCAGCCTCAAAAGGGGGCGCGTCTGCACCGGGGAGCTGTTTTTT
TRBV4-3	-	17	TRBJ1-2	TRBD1	CASSQSSAGQVIYGYTF	TGCGCCAGCAGCCAATCATCCGCCGGACAGGTGATCTATGGCTACACCTTC
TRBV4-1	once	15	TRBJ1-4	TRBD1	CASSQTGVTNEKLFF	TGCGCCAGCAGCCAAACAGGGGTTACTAATGAAAAACTGTTTTTT
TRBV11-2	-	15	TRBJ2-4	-	CASSEGVSAKNIQYF	TGTGCCAGCAGCGAGGGGGTATCGGCCAAAAACATTCAGTACTTC
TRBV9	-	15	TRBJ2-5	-	CASSKGSGGQETQYF	TGTGCCAGCAGCAAGGGATCAGGGGGGCAAGAGACCCAGTACTTC
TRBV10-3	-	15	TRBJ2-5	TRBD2	CAISEGTSGQETQYF	TGTGCCATCAGTGAAGGGACTAGCGGACAAGAGACCCAGTACTTC
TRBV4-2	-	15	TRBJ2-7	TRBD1	CASSQDRDRAYEQYF	TGTGCCAGCAGCCAAGATCGGGACAGGGCCTACGAGCAGTACTTC
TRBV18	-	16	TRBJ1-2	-	CASSLLKGRVDYGYTF	TGTGCCAGCTCACTATTAAAAGGCAGGGTCGACTATGGCTACACCTTC
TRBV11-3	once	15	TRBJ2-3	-	CASSSSGLGGDTQYF	TGTGCCAGCAGTTCCAGCGGGCTTGGGGGAGATACGCAGTATTTT
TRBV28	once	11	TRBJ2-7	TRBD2	CASRGGSGEYF	TGTGCCAGCAGAGGAGGGAGCGGGGAGTACTTC
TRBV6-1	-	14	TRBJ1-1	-	CASSEAVRGGGAFF	TGTGCCAGCAGTGAAGCCGTGAGGGGCGGAGGAGCTTTCTTT
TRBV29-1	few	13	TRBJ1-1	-	CSVDPARPNEAFF	TGCAGCGTTGATCCGGCCAGACCTAATGAAGCTTTCTTT
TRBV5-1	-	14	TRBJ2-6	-	CASSPISGANVLTF	TGCGCCAGCAGCCCCATCTCTGGGGCCAACGTCCTGACTTTC
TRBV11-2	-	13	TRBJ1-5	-	CASSLDLDQPQHF	TGTGCCAGCAGCTTAGATCTTGATCAGCCCCAGCATTTT
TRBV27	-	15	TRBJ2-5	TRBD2	CASSLYLAGVETQYF	TGTGCCAGCAGTTTATATCTAGCGGGAGTGGAGACCCAGTACTTC
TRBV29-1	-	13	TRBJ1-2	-	CSTRGGRDYGYTF	TGCAGCACTCGGGGAGGGCGCGACTATGGCTACACCTTC
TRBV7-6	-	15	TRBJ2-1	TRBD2	CASSPRGAGGAEQFF	TGTGCCAGCAGCCCCCGAGGGGCGGGAGGGGCTGAGCAGTTCTTC
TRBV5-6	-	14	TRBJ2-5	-	CASSLRPVQETQYF	TGTGCCAGCAGCTTGCGCCCGGTCCAAGAGACCCAGTACTTC
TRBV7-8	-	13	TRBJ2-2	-	CASTPGGTGELFF	TGTGCCAGCACCCCCGGAGGGACCGGGGAGCTGTTTTTT
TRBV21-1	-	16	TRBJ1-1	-	CASTAFTWALNTEAFF	TGTGCCAGCACAGCGTTTACTTGGGCGCTGAACACTGAAGCTTTCTTT
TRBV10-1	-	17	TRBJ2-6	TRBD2	CASSKTSGRTGANVLTF	TGCGCCAGCAGTAAGACTAGCGGGAGGACTGGGGCCAACGTCCTGACTTTC
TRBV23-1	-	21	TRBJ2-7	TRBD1	CASSQTVRVSPMTGWVYEQYF	TGCGCCAGCAGTCAAACGGTTCGGGTTTCCCCAATGACAGGGTGGGTCTACGAGCAGTACTTC
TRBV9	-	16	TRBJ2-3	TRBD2	CASSVAPSGGTDTQYF	TGTGCCAGCAGCGTAGCCCCTAGCGGAGGCACAGATACGCAGTATTTT
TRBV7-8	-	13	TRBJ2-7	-	CASSLVGSGQGFF	TGTGCCAGCAGCTTAGTCGGTTCCGGCCAGGGGTTCTTC
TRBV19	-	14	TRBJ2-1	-	CASSIDRTINEQFF	TGTGCCAGTAGTATAGATCGTACCATCAATGAGCAGTTCTTC
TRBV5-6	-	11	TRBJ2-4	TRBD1	CASSRRTGQYF	TGTGCCAGCAGCCGCCGGACAGGGCAGTACTTC
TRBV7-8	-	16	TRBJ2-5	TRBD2	CASSLSGAGVGKTQYF	TGTGCCAGCAGCTTAAGTGGAGCGGGAGTGGGGAAGACCCAGTACTTC
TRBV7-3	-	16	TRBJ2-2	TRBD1	CASSLISGTGKGELFF	TGTGCCAGCAGCTTAATTTCTGGGACAGGGAAAGGGGAGCTGTTTTTT
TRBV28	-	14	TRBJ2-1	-	CASCPGRRRDEQFF	TGTGCCAGCTGTCCCGGCAGGCGCCGCGATGAGCAGTTCTTC
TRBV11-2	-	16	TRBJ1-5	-	CASSLGGQGSNQPQHF	TGTGCCAGCAGCTTAGGCGGCCAGGGTAGCAATCAGCCCCAGCATTTT
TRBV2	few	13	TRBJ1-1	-	CASRARLNTEAFF	TGTGCCAGCCGTGCGAGGTTGAACACTGAAGCTTTCTTT
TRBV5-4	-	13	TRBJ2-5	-	CASSLAAGETQYF	TGTGCCAGCAGCTTGGCAGCTGGCGAGACCCAGTACTTC
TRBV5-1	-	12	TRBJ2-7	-	CASSEDKYEQYF	TGCGCCAGCAGCGAGGACAAGTACGAGCAGTACTTC
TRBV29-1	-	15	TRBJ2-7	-	CSVEDRRRASYEQYF	TGCAGCGTTGAAGATCGGCGGCGGGCCTCCTACGAGCAGTACTTC
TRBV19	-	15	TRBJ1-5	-	CASSLFVAGPQPQHF	TGTGCCAGTAGTTTATTTGTTGCAGGCCCGCAGCCCCAGCATTTT
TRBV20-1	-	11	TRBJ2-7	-	CSVDPGTEQYF	TGCAGTGTCGACCCGGGCACGGAGCAGTACTTC
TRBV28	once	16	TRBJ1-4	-	CASSLTSFGPLEKLFF	TGTGCCAGCAGTTTGACTTCATTTGGGCCTTTGGAAAAACTGTTTTTT
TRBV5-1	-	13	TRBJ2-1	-	CASSPVSYNEQFF	TGCGCCAGCAGCCCGGTTTCATACAATGAGCAGTTCTTC
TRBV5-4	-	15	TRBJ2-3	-	CASSVSRSSTDTQYF	TGTGCCAGCAGTGTGAGCAGGAGTAGCACAGATACGCAGTATTTT
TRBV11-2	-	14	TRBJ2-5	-	CASSLAPYQETQYF	TGTGCCAGCAGCTTAGCCCCATACCAGGAAACCCAGTACTTC
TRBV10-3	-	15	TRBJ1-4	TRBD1	CAISETTGNNEKLFF	TGTGCCATCAGTGAAACGACAGGGAATAATGAAAAACTGTTTTTT
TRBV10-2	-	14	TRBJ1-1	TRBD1	CASATGGESTEAFF	TGCGCCAGCGCTACAGGGGGCGAGAGCACTGAAGCTTTCTTT
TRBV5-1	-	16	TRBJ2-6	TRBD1	CASSGGQGTGANVLTF	TGCGCCAGCAGCGGCGGACAGGGAACCGGGGCCAACGTCCTGACTTTC
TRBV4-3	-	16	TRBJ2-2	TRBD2	CASSSRLAGNTGELFF	TGCGCCAGCAGCTCCAGACTAGCGGGGAACACCGGGGAGCTGTTTTTT